A single sample is the source of the 23 T cell receptor beta chains below, sequenced in a study of cytomegalovirus exposure and HLA in healthy donors. Method: immunoSEQ multiplex PCR; TCRdb's copy keeps in-frame clones and lacks some. This table has about 160,000 clones, roughly 86% appearing once. Input material: PBMCs. The receptor set was obtained from a woman between 18 and 29 years old in good health and CMV-seropositive.

V gene TRBV7-9 combines with J gene TRBJ2-7; D perhaps matches TRBD1 (6 bases). The CDR3 covers 18 residues. CDR1 SEHNR and CDR2 FQNEAQ come from the germline V gene (reference sequence). Deletions cut 1 base from V and 3 bases from J, with 22 bases between. CDR3 DNA sequence: TGTGCCAGCAGCTTAGAACCCCCAAAAGACAGGACATACTACGAGCAGTACTTC. This encodes CASSLEPPKDRTYYEQYF.

The chain carries TRBV30 and TRBJ2-3; 8 bases line up with TRBD2. With 0 bases clipped from V and 1 base from J, the junction kept 6 bases outside the gene matches. This CDR3 comprises 16 residues. Germline assignment: CDR1 GTSNPN and CDR2 SVGIG (reference sequence). DNA for the CDR3: TGTGCCTGGAGTGTACTAGGAGCGGGAGGCACAGATACGCAGTATTTT. It yields the protein CAWSVLGAGGTDTQYF.

This chain links TRBV7-2 with TRBJ2-7; D is possibly TRBD1 (8 bases). Germline V gene lookup returns CDR1 SGHTA and CDR2 FQGNSA. The V end was cut by 4 bases, the J end by 7 bases, with 17 bases between. There are 14 residues in the CDR3. CDR3 protein: CASSSDTQGGEQYF. In DNA form, the CDR3 reads TGTGCCAGCAGCTCCGACACACAGGGGGGGGAGCAGTACTTC.

The chain links TRBV7-3 to TRBJ2-2; 8 nucleotides align to TRBD2. V shed 5 bases and J 0 bases; nucleotides not matched to a gene: 8. The CDR3 runs 17 residues. The V gene's germline CDR1 is SGHTA and CDR2 FQGTGA. The CDR3 spells CASSPSGGRANTGELFF. The CDR3, as DNA: TGTGCCAGCAGCCCCAGCGGGGGTAGAGCGAACACCGGGGAGCTGTTTTTT.

The V and J genes are TRBV18 and TRBJ2-1; TRBD2 aligns across 11 bases. CDR1 is KGHSH, CDR2 LQKENI, per germline. The CDR3 is made up of 17 amino acids. Unmatched junction bases numbered 13, after V lost 2 bases and J lost 10 bases. The CDR3 nucleotides are TGTGCCAGCTCACCAATTCTAGCGGGAGGTCATGGAGGGGAGCAGTTCTTC. This gives the protein CASSPILAGGHGGEQFF.

The chain uses TRBV27 and TRBJ2-4; 11 bases match TRBD1. The V and J ends lost 3 bases and 6 bases, in that order; junction bases with no gene match: 1. Germline CDR1 reads MNHEY; CDR2 reads SMNVEV (reference sequence). This CDR3 has 14 residues. The CDR3 DNA reads as TGTGCCAGCAGTTTGGACAGGGGGCGAAACATTCAGTACTTC. Encoded protein: CASSLDRGRNIQYF.

The V and J genes are TRBV9 and TRBJ2-5; perhaps TRBD1 as D (6 bases). Trimming pared 5 bases from V and 6 bases from J, leaving 14 bases between. The length of the CDR3 is 13 residues. Per germline, CDR1 SGDLS and CDR2 YYNGEE. CDR3 nucleotide sequence: TGTGCCAGCAGTGCCGGGACACCGAAGACCCAGTACTTC. It yields the protein CASSAGTPKTQYF.

The J gene is TRBJ1-1, the V gene TRBV6-5, with 9 bases identical to TRBD1. This CDR3 contains 13 residues. The junction had 5 bases not matched to a gene; V was cut back by 4 bases and J by 8 bases. The germline gives CDR1 MNHEY, CDR2 SVGAGI. The CDR3 here is CASSSSGQGEAFF. CDR3 nucleotides: TGTGCCAGCAGTTCCTCGGGACAGGGAGAAGCTTTCTTT.

The chain joins TRBV5-1 to TRBJ2-3; 13 bases fit TRBD2. This CDR3 is 16 amino acids long. J was trimmed by 7 bases and V by 0 bases; bases with no gene match: 5. Germline loops: CDR1 SGHRS, CDR2 YFSETQ. The CDR3 here is CASSLAPGLAGNTQYF. DNA of the CDR3: TGCGCCAGCAGCTTGGCCCCGGGACTAGCGGGAAATACGCAGTATTTT.

This chain joins TRBV5-1 and TRBJ2-1, with unresolved D. Trimming stripped 0 bases from V and 10 bases from J, with 5 bases between. Germline-derived CDR1 and CDR2 are SGHRS and YFSETQ. The CDR3 has 11 amino acids. CDR3 sequence: CASSLDREQFF. CDR3 nucleotides: TGCGCCAGCAGCTTGGATCGGGAGCAGTTCTTC.

The chain combines TRBV27 with TRBJ1-2; D is uncertain. The CDR3 is made up of 17 amino acids. Germline lookup yields CDR1 MNHEY and CDR2 SMNVEV (reference sequence). The V and J ends lost 2 bases and 4 bases respectively, with 20 bases between them. CDR3 amino acids: CASSLRRRGVEVYGYTF. DNA of the CDR3: TGTGCCAGCAGTTTACGACGGCGGGGAGTCGAGGTCTATGGCTACACCTTC.

V gene TRBV4-1 combines with J gene TRBJ1-1; possibly TRBD1 for D (6 bases). V lost 5 bases to trimming and J lost 8 bases, with 21 bases between them. This CDR3 comprises 15 residues. Germline CDR1 reads MGHRA; CDR2 reads YSYEKL. The DNA for the CDR3 is TGCGCCAGCAGCGCCTCTACACAGGGAAGGAGGGAAGCTTTCTTT. Translating it yields CASSASTQGRREAFF.

The rearrangement joins TRBV30 to TRBJ2-3, with 14 bases fitting TRBD2. Trimming took 2 bases from V and 4 from J; bases not matched to a gene: 2. The CDR3 loop spans 15 amino acids. Looked up from germline, CDR1 is GTSNPN and CDR2 is SVGIG (reference sequence). CDR3 nucleotide sequence: TGTGCCTGGAGTCCGGGACTAGCGGGAGCAGATACGCAGTATTTT. Amino acids: CAWSPGLAGADTQYF.

This sequence joins TRBV9 and TRBJ2-2; D may be TRBD2 (5 bases). Germline CDR1 reads SGDLS; CDR2 reads YYNGEE. The CDR3 runs to 16 residues. The germline V and J ends were trimmed by 0 bases and 4 bases, with 13 bases remaining between them. The DNA of the CDR3 is TGTGCCAGCAGCGTAGTAGAGGGAGTGGGCACCGGGGAGCTGTTTTTT. Amino acids: CASSVVEGVGTGELFF.

V is TRBV4-1 and J is TRBJ1-3; weak D call: TRBD1 (6 bases). CDR3 length: 15 amino acids. The V gene lost 4 bases and the J gene lost 0 bases, with 10 bases spanning the gap. CDR1 is MGHRA, CDR2 YSYEKL, per germline. This CDR3 reads CASSRGQLSGNTIYF. The CDR3 nucleotides are TGCGCCAGCAGCCGAGGACAGCTCTCTGGAAACACCATATATTTT.

The chain links TRBV28 to TRBJ1-5, with D tentatively TRBD1 (5 bases). V lost 6 bases to trimming and J lost 7 bases, with 16 bases between them. Germline CDR1 and CDR2: MDHEN and SYDVKM. This CDR3 has 14 amino acids. For the CDR3, the DNA is TGTGCCAGCAGCGAGACAGTGCCGGAGCAGCCCCAGCATTTT. Amino acids: CASSETVPEQPQHF. Variable domain in full (rest from reference TRBV28 and TRBJ1-5): DVKVTQSSRYLVKRTGEKVFLECVQDMDHENMFWYRQDPGLGLRLIYFSYDVKMKEKGDIPEGYSVSREKKERFSLILESASTNQTSMYLCASSETVPEQPQHFGDGTRLSIL.

This chain uses TRBV11-3 with TRBJ2-7; 11 positions match TRBD2. With V trimmed by 5 bases and J by 0 bases, 9 bases remained unmatched. CDR1 is SGHNT, CDR2 YENEEA, per germline. CDR3 size: 17 residues. In DNA form, the CDR3 reads TGTGCCAGCAGCCCGACCTCGGGACTAGCGGCCTCCTACGAGCAGTACTTC. It translates to CASSPTSGLAASYEQYF.

CDR3 DNA sequence: TGTGCCACCAGGAATCTGGGCGGCTACACCTTC. Amino acid sequence: CATRNLGGYTF. This sequence joins TRBV15 and TRBJ1-2; no reliable D call. The germline CDR1 and CDR2 sequences are LNHNV and YYDKDF (reference sequence). The CDR3 contains 11 residues. V lost 6 bases, J lost 8 bases, and 10 bases lay in between.

V usage is TRBV6-6 and J usage is TRBJ1-3; D possibly corresponds to TRBD1 (6 bases). This CDR3 has 12 amino acids. V shed 9 bases and J shed 5 bases, with 11 bases lying between them. CDR1 is MNHNY, CDR2 SVGAGI, per germline (reference sequence). DNA of the CDR3: TGTGCCAGTACAGGGATTAGAAACACCATATATTTT. It specifies CASTGIRNTIYF.

The V gene is TRBV11-3, the J gene TRBJ2-2; D not resolved. The CDR3 has 13 residues. In germline, CDR1 is SGHNT, CDR2 YENEEA. Trimming took 4 bases from V and 7 from J, leaving 10 bases between them. The CDR3 spells CASSSGWSGELFF. The DNA of the CDR3 is TGTGCCAGCAGCTCTGGGTGGAGCGGGGAGCTGTTTTTT.

The count of this clone is one. The V and J genes are TRBV7-9 and TRBJ1-1; TRBD1 matches 11 bases. CDR1 and CDR2 (germline): SEHNR, FQNEAQ (reference sequence). Trimming at V came to 5 bases and at J to 9 bases, leaving 8 bases not matched to a gene. The CDR3 has 14 amino acids. The CDR3 bases are TGTGCCAGCAGCCGGACAGGGGGCGCAAGGCAAGCTTTCTTT. It encodes CASSRTGGARQAFF. The full variable domain, completed using reference TRBV7-9 and TRBJ1-1, is DTGVSQNPRHKITKRGQNVTFRCDPISEHNRLYWYRQTLGQGPEFLTYFQNEAQLEKSRLLSDRFSAERPKGSFSTLEIQRTEQGDSAMYLCASSRTGGARQAFFGQGTRLTVV.

The chain has TRBV28 and TRBJ2-5, with a tentative D call TRBD1 (6 bases). The CDR3 is made up of 16 amino acids. Trimming stripped 4 bases from V and 0 bases from J, with 15 bases between. The germline V gene encodes CDR1 MDHEN and CDR2 SYDVKM. CDR3 nucleotides: TGTGCCAGCAGTTACCCAACCGGGACATACCAAGAGACCCAGTACTTC. It translates to CASSYPTGTYQETQYF. Full variable domain (remainder filled in from reference TRBV28 and TRBJ2-5): DVKVTQSSRYLVKRTGEKVFLECVQDMDHENMFWYRQDPGLGLRLIYFSYDVKMKEKGDIPEGYSVSREKKERFSLILESASTNQTSMYLCASSYPTGTYQETQYFGPGTRLLVL.

The chain couples TRBV11-3 to TRBJ1-1; maybe TRBD1 (5 bases). Germline V gene data show CDR1 as SGHNT and CDR2 as YENEEA. The length of the CDR3 is 13 residues. V was shortened by 8 bases and J by 0 bases, with 10 bases between the two germline ends. CDR3: CASGHHMNTEAFF. CDR3 coding DNA: TGTGCCAGCGGACATCACATGAACACTGAAGCTTTCTTT.